Here is one TCR beta chain with its context. This sample is part of a study of CD8 T cells in Susac syndrome. The wider study: Patients with Susac syndrome, at blood draw, were therapy-naive, on corticosteroids, or on intravenous immunoglobulin alone.

RNA in amounts of roughly 0.45 to 1 ug was reverse transcribed with random hexamers. A multiplex approach, immunoSEQ multiplex PCR, amplified TCR beta CDR3 across 54 Vbeta and 13 Jbeta. One entry per CDR3 protein results from TCRdb running MiXCR on the immunoSEQ multiplex PCR reads. The table has 150,000 or so distinct CDR3 sequences, just under 95% seen once. This CDR3 is 15 amino acids long. Germline V CDR1 and CDR2: LGHDT, YNNKEL (reference sequence). V lost 3 bases, J lost 2 bases, and 13 bases lay in between. Sequenced input: CD4+ T cells from PBMCs. V gene TRBV3-1 combines with J gene TRBJ1-1, with a possible D match to TRBD1 (5 bases). The TCR sequence derives from a human donor with Susac syndrome. Here the CDR3 reads CASSHSGAPNTEAFF. CDR3 nucleotides: TGTGCCAGCAGCCATTCCGGGGCCCCAAACACTGAAGCTTTCTTT. The whole variable domain, remainder taken from reference TRBV3-1 and TRBJ1-1, is DTAVSQTPKYLVTQMGNDKSIKCEQNLGHDTMYWYKQDSKKFLKIMFSYNNKELIINETVPNRFSPKSPDKAHLNLHINSLELGDSAVYFCASSHSGAPNTEAFFGQGTRLTVV.